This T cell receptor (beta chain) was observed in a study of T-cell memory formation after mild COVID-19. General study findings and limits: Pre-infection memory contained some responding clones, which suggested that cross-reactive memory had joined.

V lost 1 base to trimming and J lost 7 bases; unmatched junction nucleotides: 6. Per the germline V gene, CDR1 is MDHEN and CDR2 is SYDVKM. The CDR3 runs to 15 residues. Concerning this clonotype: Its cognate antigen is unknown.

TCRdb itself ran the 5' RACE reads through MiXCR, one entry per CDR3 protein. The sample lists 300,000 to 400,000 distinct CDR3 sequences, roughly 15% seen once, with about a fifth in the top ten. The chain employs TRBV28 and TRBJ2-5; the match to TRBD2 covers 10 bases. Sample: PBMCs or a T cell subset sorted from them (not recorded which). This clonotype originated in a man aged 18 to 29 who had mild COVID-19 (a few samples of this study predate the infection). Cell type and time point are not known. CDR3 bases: TGTGCCAGCAGTTTATTGGCTAGCGGGGGCGTGACCCAGTACTTC. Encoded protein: CASSLLASGGVTQYF.